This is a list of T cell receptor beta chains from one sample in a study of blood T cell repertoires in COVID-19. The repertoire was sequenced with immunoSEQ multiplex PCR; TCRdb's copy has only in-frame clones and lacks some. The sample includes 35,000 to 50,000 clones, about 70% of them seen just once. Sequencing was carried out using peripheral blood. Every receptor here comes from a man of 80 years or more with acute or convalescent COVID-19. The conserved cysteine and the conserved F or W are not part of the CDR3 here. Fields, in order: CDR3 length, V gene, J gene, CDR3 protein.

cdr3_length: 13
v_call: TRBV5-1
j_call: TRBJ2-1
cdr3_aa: ASSLDGTEYNEQF

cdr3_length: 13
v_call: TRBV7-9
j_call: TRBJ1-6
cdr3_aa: ASSLDNPYNSPLH

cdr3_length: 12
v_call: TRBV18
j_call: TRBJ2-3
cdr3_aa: ASSHLTEPDTQY

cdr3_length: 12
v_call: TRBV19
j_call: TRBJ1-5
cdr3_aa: ASSMGRGPQPQH

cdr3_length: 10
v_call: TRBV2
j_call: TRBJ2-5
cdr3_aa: ASSRVQETQY

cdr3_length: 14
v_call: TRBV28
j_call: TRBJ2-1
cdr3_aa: ASSLRIAGRYNEQF

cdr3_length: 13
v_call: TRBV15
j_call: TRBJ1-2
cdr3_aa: ATSPEQRKNYGYT

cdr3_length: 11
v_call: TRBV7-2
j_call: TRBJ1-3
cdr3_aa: ASSLRAGDTIY

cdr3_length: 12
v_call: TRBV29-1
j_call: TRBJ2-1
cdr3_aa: SAPTSGSYNEQF

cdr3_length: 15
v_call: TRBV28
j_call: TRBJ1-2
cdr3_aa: ASSFRTGRPGLYGYT

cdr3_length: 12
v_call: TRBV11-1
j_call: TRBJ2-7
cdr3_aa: ASQSPGVSYEQY

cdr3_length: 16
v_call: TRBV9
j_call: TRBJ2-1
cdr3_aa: ASSPTRAGLGSYNEQF

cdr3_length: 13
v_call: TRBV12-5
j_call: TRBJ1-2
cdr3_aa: ASASPGLSNYGYT

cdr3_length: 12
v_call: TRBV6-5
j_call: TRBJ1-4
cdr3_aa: ASSYLGGSEKLF

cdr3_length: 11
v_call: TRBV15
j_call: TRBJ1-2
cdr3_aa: ATSRGGTNGYT

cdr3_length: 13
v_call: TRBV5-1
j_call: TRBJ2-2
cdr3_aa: ASRAGTPNTGELF

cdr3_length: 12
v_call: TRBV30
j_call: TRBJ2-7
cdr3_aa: AWSLGRYSYEQY

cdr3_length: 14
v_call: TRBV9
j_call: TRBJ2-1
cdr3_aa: ASSASGTSGYNEQF

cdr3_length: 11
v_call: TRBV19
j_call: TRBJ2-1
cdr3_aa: ASSARTANEQF

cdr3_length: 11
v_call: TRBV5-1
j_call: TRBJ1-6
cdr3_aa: ASSLQGNSPLH

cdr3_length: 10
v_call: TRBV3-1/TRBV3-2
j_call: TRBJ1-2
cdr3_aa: ASSQRGYGYT

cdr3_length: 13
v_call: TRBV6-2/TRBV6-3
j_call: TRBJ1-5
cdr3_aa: ASSYSGRRNQPQH

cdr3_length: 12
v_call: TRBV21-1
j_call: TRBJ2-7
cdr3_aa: ASSKARHSREQY

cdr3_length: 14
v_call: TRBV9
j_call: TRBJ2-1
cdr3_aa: ASSPRGAGGGNEQF

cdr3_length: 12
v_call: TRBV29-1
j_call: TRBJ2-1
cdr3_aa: SGVLAEGPNEQF

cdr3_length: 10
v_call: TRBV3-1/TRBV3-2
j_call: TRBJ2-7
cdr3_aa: ASRAGNYEQY

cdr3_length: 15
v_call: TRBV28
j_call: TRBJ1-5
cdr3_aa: ASSPIPGASRGQPQH

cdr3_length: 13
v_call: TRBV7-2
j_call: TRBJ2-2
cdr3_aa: ASSSRDFYTGELF

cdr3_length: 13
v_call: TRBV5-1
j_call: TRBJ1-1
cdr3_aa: ASSVVAGGNTEAF

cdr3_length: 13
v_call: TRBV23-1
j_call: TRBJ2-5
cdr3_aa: ASSLKFRDRETQY

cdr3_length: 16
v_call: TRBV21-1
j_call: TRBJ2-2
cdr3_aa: ASTLYFRRDIGPGELF

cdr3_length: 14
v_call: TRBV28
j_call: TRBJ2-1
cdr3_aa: ASNAIGTSGTAEQF

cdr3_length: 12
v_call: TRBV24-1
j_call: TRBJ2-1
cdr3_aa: ATSAGRGRGEQF

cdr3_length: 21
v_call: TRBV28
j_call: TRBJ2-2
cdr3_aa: ASSHKPFSGSYQAGTNTGELF

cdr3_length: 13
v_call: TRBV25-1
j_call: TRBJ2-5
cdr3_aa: ASSPDRGRGETQY

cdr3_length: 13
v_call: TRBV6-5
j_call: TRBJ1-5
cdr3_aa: ASSYSGGVNQPQH

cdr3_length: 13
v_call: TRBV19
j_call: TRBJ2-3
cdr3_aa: ASSILAGEGDTQY

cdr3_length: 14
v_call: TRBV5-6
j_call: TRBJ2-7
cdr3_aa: ASSYAQTGNWNEQY

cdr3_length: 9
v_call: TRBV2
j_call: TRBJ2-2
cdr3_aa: ASRYYRELF

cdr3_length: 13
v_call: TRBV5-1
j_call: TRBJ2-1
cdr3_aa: ASSLSPGTYNEQF

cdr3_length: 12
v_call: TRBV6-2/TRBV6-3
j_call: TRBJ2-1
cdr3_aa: ASSSTGLNNEQF

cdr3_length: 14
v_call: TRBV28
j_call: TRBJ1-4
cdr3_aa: ASSPRWTGSGEKLF

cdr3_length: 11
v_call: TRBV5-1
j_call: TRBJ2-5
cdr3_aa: ASSIGQGMTQY

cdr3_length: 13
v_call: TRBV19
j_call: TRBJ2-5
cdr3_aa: ASSMGEGGRETQY

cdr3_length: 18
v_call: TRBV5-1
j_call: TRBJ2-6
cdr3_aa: ASSPGNRGTANSGANVLT

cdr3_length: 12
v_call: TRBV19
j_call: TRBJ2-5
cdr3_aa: ASSAQGSEKTQY

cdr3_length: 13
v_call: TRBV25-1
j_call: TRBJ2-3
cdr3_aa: ASSEYGASTDTQY

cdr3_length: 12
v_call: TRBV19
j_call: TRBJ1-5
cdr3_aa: ASSTWDMGQPQH

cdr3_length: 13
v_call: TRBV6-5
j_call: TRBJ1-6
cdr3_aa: ASKPGSSWGSPLH

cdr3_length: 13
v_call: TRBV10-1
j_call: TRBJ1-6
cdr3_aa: ASSESAGGNSPLH

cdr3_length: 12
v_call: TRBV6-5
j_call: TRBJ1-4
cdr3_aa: ASRGTGQREKLF

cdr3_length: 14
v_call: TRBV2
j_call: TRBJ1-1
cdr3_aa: ASKPGGGRMNTEAF